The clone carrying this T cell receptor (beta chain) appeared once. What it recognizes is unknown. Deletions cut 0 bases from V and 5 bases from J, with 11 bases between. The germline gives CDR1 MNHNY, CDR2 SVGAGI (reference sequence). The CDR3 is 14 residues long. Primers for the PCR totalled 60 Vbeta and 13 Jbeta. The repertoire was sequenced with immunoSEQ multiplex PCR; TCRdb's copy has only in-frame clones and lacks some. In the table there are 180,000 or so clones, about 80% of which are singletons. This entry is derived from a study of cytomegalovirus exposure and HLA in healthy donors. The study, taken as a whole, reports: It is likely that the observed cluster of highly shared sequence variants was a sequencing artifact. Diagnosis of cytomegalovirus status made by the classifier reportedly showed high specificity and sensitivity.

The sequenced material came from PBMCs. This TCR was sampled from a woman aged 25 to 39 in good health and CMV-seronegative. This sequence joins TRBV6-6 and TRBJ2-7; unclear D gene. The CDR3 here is CASSYSNLRDEQYF. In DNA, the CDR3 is TGTGCCAGCAGTTACTCTAACCTTCGGGACGAGCAGTACTTC.